This TCR beta chain was found in a study of T cells in Graves' hyperthyroidism and ophthalmopathy. Study conclusions and caveats: Among thyroid clonotypes expanded above 0.001, most also appeared in blood.

For ophthalmopathy patients, the Clinical Activity Score was at least 3 and the NOSPECS grade at least 4; duration was under 3 months. Clinicians diagnosed patients from clinical symptoms, serum thyroxine and TRAb, thyroid ultrasound and orbital computed tomography. What was amplified from RNA transcripts were TCR beta CDR3 regions. During a first-round RT-PCR of the TCR CDR3, the HTBI primer set was used. Via MiXCR, TCRdb re-called the multiplex PCR reads, giving one row per CDR3 protein. The table includes 500,000 to 600,000 distinct CDR3 sequences, 15% to 20% detected once. Only a few counts were recorded for this clonotype. Its matching antigen is unknown. The TCR comes from a man aged 35-49 years with Graves' ophthalmopathy. Sequencing used blood.

CDR3 sequence: CASGLAGQGAVYEQYF. CDR3 coding DNA: TGTGCTAGTGGTTTGGCTGGACAGGGGGCGGTCTACGAGCAGTACTTC. This rearrangement joins TRBV12-5 to TRBJ2-7; TRBD1 agrees at 11 bases. This CDR3 spans 16 amino acids. Germline V lookup: CDR1 LGHNT, CDR2 FRNRAP. With V trimmed by 1 base and J by 3 bases, 5 bases remained unmatched. Full variable domain (missing parts from reference TRBV12-5 and TRBJ2-7): DARVTQTPRHKVTEMGQEVTMRCQPILGHNTVFWYRQTMMQGLELLAYFRNRAPLDDSGMPKDRFSAEMPDATLATLKIQPSEPRDSAVYFCASGLAGQGAVYEQYFGPGTRLTVT.